The sequence of this TCR beta chain was determined in a study of blood T cell repertoires in COVID-19 (dated by TCRdb to the early 2020s). Describing the broader study: The collaborator samples originated in the United States, Italy and Spain and spanned the acute and convalescent phases of COVID-19. The material from the prospective study consisted of cDNA or gDNA derived from T cells, B-cell-depleted T cells, or PBMCs. Subjects who had been exposed to COVID-19, were actively infected with it, or had recovered from it provided the deeply sampled blood TCRbeta repertoires that made up the dataset. The repertoires were released in a freely available public database intended as a resource for research on the immune response to SARS-CoV-2. Samples came from the ongoing ImmuneRACE study (first 160 participants) plus 1,254 subjects from 6 global collaborators. A de-identified subject ID, COVID-19 status, age in years and sex were almost always included in the sample metadata. HLA class I and class II types, where available, came from metadata supplied by the sample provider rather than from assay-based typing. The full study reports these points: How much clinical and demographic metadata was included differed by source and by participant, and the metadata was provided uncurated.

Of note for this clone: What antigen it recognizes has not been identified. No per-base quality is available; no much larger clone lies one base away.

TCRbeta CDR3 regions were amplified from genomic DNA by means of the immunoSEQ Assay, a bias-controlled multiplex PCR. The published analysis was carried out like this. Nucleated cell counts per sample were estimated from amplification of reference gene primers within the assay. To quantify the absolute abundance of each unique TCRbeta CDR3 rearrangement, sequence reads were collapsed and filtered. For each sample, productive Simpson clonality was calculated as the square root of Simpson's diversity index across productive rearrangements. The table comes from immuneACCESS by way of TCRdb, which keeps in-frame sequences with V and J called. Part of the clones is missing from these tables; in studies checked, under half for an unresolved V gene and the rest for unknown reasons. Clone size and the V and J calls come from that table; the DNA yielded D and trimming. Within this sample are over 200,000 clones, with around four fifths of them counted one time only. The ten largest clonotypes hold 15% to 20% of the sample.

The germline V gene (reference sequence) provides CDR1 SEHNR and CDR2 FQNEAQ. The CDR3 goes from the cysteine to the phenylalanine over 14 residues. The read is trimmed to its CDR3 DNA, 42 bases read in frame from base 1. At the junction V is shortened by 5 bases and J by 9 bases; bases outside the gene matches: 7. The collaborating institutions used their own protocols to collect whole blood in K2EDTA tubes. For TCRbeta analysis, collaborators shipped samples in one of three forms: frozen whole blood, isolated PBMCs, or DNA extracted from either of those sample types. Sequencing input: peripheral blood. The clonotype comes from a woman older than 75 with active or convalescent COVID-19. Recombination linked TRBV7-9 to TRBJ1-6; TRBD1 aligns with 7 central bases. The DNA sequence follows: TGTGCCAGCAGCGGTGGGACAGAGACTTCACCCCTCCACTTT. This yields the protein CASSGGTETSPLHF.